This T cell receptor beta chain derives from a study of cytomegalovirus exposure and HLA in healthy donors. In the PCR, 60 Vbeta and 13 Jbeta primers were used. Assay: immunoSEQ multiplex PCR; the TCRdb copy retains only in-frame clones and omits some. Seen here are approximately 150,000 clones, 82% observed once, and the top ten hold roughly a tenth. The V gene end was trimmed by 3 bases and the J gene end by 5 bases; junction bases not matched to a gene: 7. This CDR3 is built from 16 residues. Germline-derived CDR1 and CDR2 are MRHNA and SNTAGT. The source is a man aged 45-60 years in good health and CMV-seropositive. The V gene is TRBV6-4, the J gene TRBJ2-2, with 9 nucleotides matching TRBD2. Sequenced input: PBMCs. CDR3 nucleotides: TGTGCCAGCAGTGAGGGATTAGCGGGAGAAACCGGGGAGCTGTTTTTT. Translating it yields CASSEGLAGETGELFF.